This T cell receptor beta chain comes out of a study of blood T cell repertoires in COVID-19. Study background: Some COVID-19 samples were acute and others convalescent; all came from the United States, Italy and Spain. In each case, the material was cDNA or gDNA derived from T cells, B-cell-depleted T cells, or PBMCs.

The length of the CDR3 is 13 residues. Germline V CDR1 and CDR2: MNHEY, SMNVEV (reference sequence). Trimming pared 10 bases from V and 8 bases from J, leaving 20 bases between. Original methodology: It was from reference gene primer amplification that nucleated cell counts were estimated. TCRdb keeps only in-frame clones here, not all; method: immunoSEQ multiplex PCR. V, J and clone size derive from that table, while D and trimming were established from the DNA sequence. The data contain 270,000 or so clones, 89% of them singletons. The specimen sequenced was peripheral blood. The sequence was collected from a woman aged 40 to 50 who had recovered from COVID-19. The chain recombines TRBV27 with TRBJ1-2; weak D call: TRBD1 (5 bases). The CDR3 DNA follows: TGTGCCACCCACGGGGGGTTCTCATGGGGCTACACCTTC. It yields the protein CATHGGFSWGYTF.